The clone carrying this TCR beta chain was found many times. Its antigen is still unknown. Trimming cost V 4 bases and J 0 bases, with 10 bases left between them. The CDR3 sequence is 14 residues long. The germline gives CDR1 SGHRS, CDR2 YFSETQ. The data originate from a study of T cells after yellow fever vaccination. TCRdb re-called the 5' RACE reads through MiXCR, storing one row per CDR3 protein. This table holds about 580,000 distinct CDR3 sequences, roughly 17% found once. General study findings and limits: It was the secondary response that reached its peak faster, day 5 versus 15, but it was weaker. Most primary-vaccination clones reappeared after the booster (less than 98% CD4, roughly 88% CD8).

The clonotype comes from a man aged 18-30 years who received the YFV17D yellow fever vaccine. The V gene is TRBV5-1, the J gene TRBJ1-1, with TRBD1 as a possible D gene (5 bases). Sequences were derived from PBMCs, sampled around 5 days after the first yellow fever vaccination. The CDR3: CASSLGPVNTEAFF. CDR3 nucleotide sequence: TGCGCCAGCAGCCTGGGACCTGTGAACACTGAAGCTTTCTTT.